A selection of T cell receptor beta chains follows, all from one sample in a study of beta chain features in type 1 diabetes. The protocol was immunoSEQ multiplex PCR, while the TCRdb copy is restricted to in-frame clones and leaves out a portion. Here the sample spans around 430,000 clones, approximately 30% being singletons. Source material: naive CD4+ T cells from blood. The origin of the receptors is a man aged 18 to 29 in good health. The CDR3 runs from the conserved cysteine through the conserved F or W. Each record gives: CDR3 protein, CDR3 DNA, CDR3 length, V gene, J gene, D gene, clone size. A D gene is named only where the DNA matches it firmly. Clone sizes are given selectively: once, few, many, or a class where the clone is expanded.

CASSATGTASYEQYF	TGTGCCAGCAGTGCTACCGGGACAGCTTCCTACGAGCAGTACTTC	15	TRBV28	TRBJ2-7	TRBD1	-
CASSQDWGRRYEQYF	TGTGCCAGCAGCCAAGATTGGGGCAGGAGGTACGAGCAGTACTTC	15	TRBV14	TRBJ2-7	-	-
CAWSVTLAGDNEQFF	TGTGCCTGGAGTGTAACTCTAGCAGGCGACAATGAGCAGTTCTTC	15	TRBV30	TRBJ2-1	-	-
CASSLNPLAGQSSYNEQFF	TGTGCCAGCAGCTTAAACCCACTCGCGGGACAGAGCTCCTACAATGAGCAGTTCTTC	19	TRBV7-3	TRBJ2-1	-	-
CASSRPSYNEQFF	TGTGCCAGCAGTCGCCCTTCCTACAATGAGCAGTTCTTC	13	TRBV27	TRBJ2-1	-	few
CASSFSGTYEQYF	TGTGCCAGCAGCTTCTCCGGGACGTACGAGCAGTACTTC	13	TRBV7-9	TRBJ2-7	-	-
CASTDQRGPYEQYF	TGTGCCAGCACCGACCAGCGGGGTCCCTACGAGCAGTACTTC	14	TRBV6-5	TRBJ2-7	TRBD2	-
CASYGLAIAGELFF	TGTGCCAGCTATGGACTAGCGATTGCCGGGGAGCTGTTTTTT	14	TRBV2	TRBJ2-2	TRBD2	few
CSVTPGTGFTDTQYF	TGCAGCGTAACCCCCGGGACAGGTTTCACAGATACGCAGTATTTT	15	TRBV29-1	TRBJ2-3	TRBD1	-
CSISRTPRDEFF	TGCAGCATCTCCAGGACCCCCCGGGACGAGTTCTTC	12	TRBV29-1	TRBJ2-1	-	-
CAWSVDRGIGYTF	TGTGCCTGGAGTGTTGACAGGGGGATCGGCTACACCTTC	13	TRBV30	TRBJ1-2	TRBD1	-
CASSFTSGGDTQYF	TGCGCCAGCAGCTTTACTAGCGGTGGAGATACGCAGTATTTT	14	TRBV5-1	TRBJ2-3	TRBD2	once
CASSVLGSTNYGYTF	TGTGCCAGCAGCGTATTGGGCAGCACGAACTATGGCTACACCTTC	15	TRBV9	TRBJ1-2	-	-
CASSYSTGANTGELFF	TGTGCCAGCAGTTACTCGACAGGAGCGAACACCGGGGAGCTGTTTTTT	16	TRBV6-5	TRBJ2-2	-	few
CASSSSGDNNEQFF	TGTGCCAGCAGCTCTAGCGGAGATAACAATGAGCAGTTCTTC	14	TRBV13	TRBJ2-1	TRBD2	-
CASSRDGKETQYF	TGCGCCAGCAGCCGGGACGGGAAAGAGACCCAGTACTTC	13	TRBV5-1	TRBJ2-5	-	-
CASSQEARGLETQYF	TGCGCCAGCAGCCAAGAGGCCAGGGGACTGGAGACCCAGTACTTC	15	TRBV4-3	TRBJ2-5	-	-
CATSRPGQLQETQYF	TGTGCCACCAGCAGACCTGGACAGTTACAAGAGACCCAGTACTTC	15	TRBV15	TRBJ2-5	-	few
CASRIGQGGNEQFF	TGTGCCAGTAGGATCGGACAGGGGGGCAATGAGCAGTTCTTC	14	TRBV19	TRBJ2-1	TRBD1	-
CAITVGGGINEQFF	TGTGCCATAACTGTGGGGGGTGGTATCAATGAGCAGTTCTTC	14	TRBV10-3	TRBJ2-1	-	-
CAWRRQGDGYTF	TGTGCCTGGAGACGACAGGGGGATGGCTACACCTTC	12	TRBV30	TRBJ1-2	TRBD1	few
CASSLVLQNDYEQYF	TGTGCCAGCAGCTTAGTCCTTCAAAACGATTACGAGCAGTACTTC	15	TRBV7-2	TRBJ2-7	-	-
CASSDGWGLALVNTQYF	TGTGCCAGCAGTGATGGTTGGGGACTCGCCTTAGTGAATACGCAGTATTTT	17	TRBV6-1	TRBJ2-3	-	-
CASSQDLAMARHF	TGCGCCAGCAGCCAAGATTTGGCTATGGCCCGACATTTT	13	TRBV4-3	TRBJ2-3	-	-